Presented here are 7 T cell receptor beta chains from one specimen sequenced in a study of T-cell reconstitution after alpha-beta-depleted transplantation in children. A TCRbeta library incorporating unique molecular identifiers was prepared. MiXCR, applied by TCRdb to the PCR reads, yields one record per CDR3 protein. Found here are around 110,000 distinct CDR3 sequences, about a tenth of them singletons; the top ten hold under 35%. The specimen comprised PBMCs, sampled before TCRalphabeta/CD19-depleted stem cell transplant. The receptors come from a boy younger than 10 with acute lymphoblastic leukemia, due to receive a stem cell transplant.

This clonotype came up many times. The chain carries TRBV10-3 and TRBJ2-1; 10 bases are shared with TRBD2. J gave up 10 bases and V 6 bases, and 9 bases lay outside the gene matches. This CDR3 is built from 14 residues. Germline values: CDR1 ENHRY, CDR2 SYGVKD. CDR3 protein: CAISSLAGVKEQFF. The CDR3 DNA follows: TGTGCCATCAGCAGTCTAGCGGGAGTAAAGGAGCAGTTCTTC.

The table lists this clonotype with many counts. The J gene is TRBJ1-4, the V gene TRBV12-3 or TRBV12-4; D uncertain. The CDR3 sequence is 15 residues long. The V end lost 3 bases, the J end lost 0 bases, and 8 bases lay between the germline ends. The CDR3 is CASSFRGATNEKLFF. The DNA of the CDR3 is TGTGCCAGCAGTTTTCGAGGTGCAACTAATGAAAAACTGTTTTTT.

There are a few counts of this clonotype. The chain combines TRBV6-5 with TRBJ2-3; TRBD2 matches at 9 bases. The CDR3 totals 16 residues. V gave up 4 bases and J gave up 2 bases; unmatched junction bases: 7. Germline V lookup: CDR1 MNHEY, CDR2 SVGAGI. The CDR3 DNA is TGTGCCAGCAGTTTGCGGCGGGAGGGCGTCACAGATACGCAGTATTTT. Residues: CASSLRREGVTDTQYF.

The CDR3 spells CASSHWVGTEAFF. CDR3 nucleotides: TGTGCCAGCAGCCACTGGGTAGGCACTGAAGCTTTCTTT. V gene TRBV7-6 combines with J gene TRBJ1-1; D gene unclear. The V gene lost 5 bases and the J gene lost 4 bases, with 11 bases spanning the gap. The V gene's germline CDR1 is SGHVS and CDR2 FNYEAQ. The CDR3 length is 13 residues.

Only a few counts were recorded for this clonotype. The V gene is TRBV18, the J gene TRBJ2-7, with 9 bases aligning to TRBD1. The CDR3 consists of 17 residues. The V gene's germline CDR1 is KGHSH and CDR2 LQKENI. After removal of 3 bases from V and 1 base from J, the junction contained 10 bases not matched to a gene. This chain's CDR3 is CASSPLGRGQGSYEQYF. The DNA for the CDR3 is TGTGCCAGCTCACCCCTCGGTCGGGGACAGGGATCCTACGAGCAGTACTTC.

This chain joins TRBV4-1 and TRBJ2-7; D unresolved. The CDR3 covers 16 residues. The germline V and J ends were trimmed by 2 bases and 3 bases, with 17 bases remaining between them. Germline values: CDR1 MGHRA, CDR2 YSYEKL. For the CDR3, the DNA is TGCGCCAGCAGCCAAATCACCACGCCTGGTAACTACGAGCAGTACTTC. It codes for CASSQITTPGNYEQYF.

The CDR3 protein is CASSFGGTPRETQYF. CDR3 in DNA: TGTGCCAGCAGCTTTGGTGGGACGCCTAGGGAGACCCAGTACTTC. The V call is TRBV7-9, the J call TRBJ2-5; D assignment may be TRBD1 or TRBD2 (5 bases each). V gave up 3 bases and J gave up 5 bases, with 16 bases separating them. The CDR3 covers 15 residues. Germline-derived CDR1 and CDR2 are SEHNR and FQNEAQ (reference sequence).